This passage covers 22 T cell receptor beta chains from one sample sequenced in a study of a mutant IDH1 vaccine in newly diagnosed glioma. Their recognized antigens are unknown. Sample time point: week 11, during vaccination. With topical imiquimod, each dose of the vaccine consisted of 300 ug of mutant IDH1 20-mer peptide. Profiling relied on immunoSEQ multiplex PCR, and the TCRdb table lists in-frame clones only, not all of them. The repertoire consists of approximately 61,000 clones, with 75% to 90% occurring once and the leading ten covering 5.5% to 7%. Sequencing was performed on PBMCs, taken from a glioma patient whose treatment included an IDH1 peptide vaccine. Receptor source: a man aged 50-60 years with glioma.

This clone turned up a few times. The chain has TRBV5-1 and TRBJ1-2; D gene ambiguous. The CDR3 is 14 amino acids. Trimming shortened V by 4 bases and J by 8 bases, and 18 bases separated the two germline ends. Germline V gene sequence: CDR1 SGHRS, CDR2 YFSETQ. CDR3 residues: CASSNAILEGGYTF. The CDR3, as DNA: TGCGCCAGCAGCAACGCGATCCTCGAGGGAGGCTACACCTTC.

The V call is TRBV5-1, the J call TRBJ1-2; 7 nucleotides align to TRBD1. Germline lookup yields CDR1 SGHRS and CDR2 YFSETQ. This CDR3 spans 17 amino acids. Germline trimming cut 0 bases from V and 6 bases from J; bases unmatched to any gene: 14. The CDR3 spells CASSLGRGDLSSDGYTF. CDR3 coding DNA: TGCGCCAGCAGCTTGGGCAGGGGGGACCTAAGCTCCGATGGCTACACCTTC.

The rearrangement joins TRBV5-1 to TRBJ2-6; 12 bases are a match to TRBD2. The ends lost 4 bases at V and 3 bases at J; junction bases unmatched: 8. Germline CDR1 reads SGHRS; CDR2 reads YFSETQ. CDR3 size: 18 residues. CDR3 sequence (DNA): TGCGCCAGCAGCAATGCCCTAGCGGGAGGGAGTGGGGCCAACGTCCTGACTTTC. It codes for CASSNALAGGSGANVLTF.

CDR3: CASSPRGGGYTF. In DNA, the CDR3 is TGTGCCAGCAGCCCGCGGGGGGGTGGCTACACCTTC. The J gene is TRBJ1-2, the V gene TRBV11-3, with D perhaps matching TRBD1 (5 bases). This CDR3 contains 12 residues. Germline V lookup: CDR1 SGHNT, CDR2 YENEEA. The V and J ends lost 5 bases and 7 bases respectively, with 11 bases between them.

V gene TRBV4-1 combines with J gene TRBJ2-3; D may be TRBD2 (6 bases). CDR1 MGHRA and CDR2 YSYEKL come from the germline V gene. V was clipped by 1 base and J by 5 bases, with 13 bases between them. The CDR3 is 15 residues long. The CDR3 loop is CASSQGLVDRDTQYF. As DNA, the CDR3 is TGCGCCAGCAGCCAAGGACTAGTAGACAGAGATACGCAGTATTTT.

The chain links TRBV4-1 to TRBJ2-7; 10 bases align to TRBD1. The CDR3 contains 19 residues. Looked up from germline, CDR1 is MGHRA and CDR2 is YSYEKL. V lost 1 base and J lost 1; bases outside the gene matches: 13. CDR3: CASSQASNSGTGESYEQYF. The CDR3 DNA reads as TGCGCCAGCAGCCAAGCCTCCAACTCCGGGACAGGGGAATCCTACGAGCAGTACTTC.

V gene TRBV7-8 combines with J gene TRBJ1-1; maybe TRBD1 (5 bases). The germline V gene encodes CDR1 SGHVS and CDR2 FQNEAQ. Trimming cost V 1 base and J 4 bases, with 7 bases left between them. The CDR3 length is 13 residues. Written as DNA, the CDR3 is TGTGCCAGCAGCTTAGGGGGGGGCACTGAAGCTTTCTTT. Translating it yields CASSLGGGTEAFF.

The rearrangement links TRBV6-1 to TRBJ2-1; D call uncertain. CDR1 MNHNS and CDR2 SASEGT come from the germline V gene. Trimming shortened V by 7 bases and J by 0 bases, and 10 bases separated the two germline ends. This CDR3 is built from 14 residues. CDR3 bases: TGTGCCAGCAAAGATTCCAGCTCCTACAATGAGCAGTTCTTC. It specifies CASKDSSSYNEQFF.

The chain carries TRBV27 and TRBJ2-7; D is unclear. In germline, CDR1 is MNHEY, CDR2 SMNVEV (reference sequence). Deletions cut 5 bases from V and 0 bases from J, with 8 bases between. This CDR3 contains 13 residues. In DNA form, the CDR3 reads TGTGCCAGCAGTGGCGCGAGCTCCTACGAGCAGTACTTC. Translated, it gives CASSGASSYEQYF.

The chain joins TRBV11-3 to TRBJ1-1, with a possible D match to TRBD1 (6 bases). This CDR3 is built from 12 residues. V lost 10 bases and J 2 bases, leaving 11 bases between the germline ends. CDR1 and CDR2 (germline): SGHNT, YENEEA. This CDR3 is CAIKQGNTEAFF. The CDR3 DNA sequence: TGTGCCATTAAACAGGGTAACACTGAAGCTTTCTTT. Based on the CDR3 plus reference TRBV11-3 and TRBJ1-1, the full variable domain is EAGVVQSPRYKIIEKKQPVAFWCNPISGHNTLYWYLQNLGQGPELLIRYENEEAVDDSQLPKDRFSAERLKGVDSTLKIQPAELGDSAVYLCAIKQGNTEAFFGQGTRLTVV.

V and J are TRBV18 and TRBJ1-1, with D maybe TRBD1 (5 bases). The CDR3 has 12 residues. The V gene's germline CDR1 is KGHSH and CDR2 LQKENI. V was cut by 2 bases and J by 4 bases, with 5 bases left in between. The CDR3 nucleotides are TGTGCCAGCTCACCAGGGGCCACTGAAGCTTTCTTT. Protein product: CASSPGATEAFF.

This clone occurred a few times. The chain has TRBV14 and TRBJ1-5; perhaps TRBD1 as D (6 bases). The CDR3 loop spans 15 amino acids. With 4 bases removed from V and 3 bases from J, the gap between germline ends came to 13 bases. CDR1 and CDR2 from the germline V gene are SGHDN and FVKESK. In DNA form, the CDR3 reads TGTGCCAGCAGCCCCCCCGGGACACACAATCAGCCCCAGCATTTT. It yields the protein CASSPPGTHNQPQHF. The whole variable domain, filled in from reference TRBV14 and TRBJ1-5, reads EAGVTQFPSHSVIEKGQTVTLRCDPISGHDNLYWYRRVMGKEIKFLLHFVKESKQDESGMPNNRFLAERTGGTYSTLKVQPAELEDSGVYFCASSPPGTHNQPQHFGDGTRLSIL.

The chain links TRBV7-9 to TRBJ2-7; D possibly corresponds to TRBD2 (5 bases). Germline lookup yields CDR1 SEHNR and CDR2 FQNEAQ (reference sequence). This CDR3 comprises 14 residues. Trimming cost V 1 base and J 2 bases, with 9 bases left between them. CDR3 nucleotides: TGTGCCAGCAGCTTAGGGACTCCCCCCTACGAGCAGTACTTC. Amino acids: CASSLGTPPYEQYF.

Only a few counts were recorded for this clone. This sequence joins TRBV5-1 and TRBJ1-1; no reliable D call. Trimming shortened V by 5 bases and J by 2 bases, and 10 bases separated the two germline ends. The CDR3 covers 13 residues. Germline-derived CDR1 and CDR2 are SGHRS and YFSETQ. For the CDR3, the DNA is TGCGCCAGCAGATTGAGCGTTAACACTGAAGCTTTCTTT. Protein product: CASRLSVNTEAFF.

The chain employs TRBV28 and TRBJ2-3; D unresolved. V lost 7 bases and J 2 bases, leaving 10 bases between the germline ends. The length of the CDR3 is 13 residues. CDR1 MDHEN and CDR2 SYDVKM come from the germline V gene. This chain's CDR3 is CASKGRSTDTQYF. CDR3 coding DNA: TGTGCCAGCAAAGGACGGTCCACAGATACGCAGTATTTT.

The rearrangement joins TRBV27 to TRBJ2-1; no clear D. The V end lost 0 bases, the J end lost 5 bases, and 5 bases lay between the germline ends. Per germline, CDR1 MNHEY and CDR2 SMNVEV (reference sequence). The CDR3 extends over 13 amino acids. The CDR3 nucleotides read TGTGCCAGCAGTTTATCAATAAACAATGAGCAGTTCTTC. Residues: CASSLSINNEQFF.

This CDR3 reads CAWSAIHNEQFF. CDR3 coding DNA: TGTGCCTGGAGTGCCATTCACAATGAGCAGTTCTTC. V is TRBV30 and J is TRBJ2-1; D not resolved. The V end was cut by 1 base, the J end by 5 bases, with 6 bases between. This CDR3 has 12 residues. Germline CDR1 reads GTSNPN; CDR2 reads SVGIG (reference sequence).

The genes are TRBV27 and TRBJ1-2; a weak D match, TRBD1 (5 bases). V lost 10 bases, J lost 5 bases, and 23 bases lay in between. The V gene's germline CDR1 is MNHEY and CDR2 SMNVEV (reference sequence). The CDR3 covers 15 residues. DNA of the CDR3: TGTGCCACCACCGAATCAGGCCGCGGGGGGTATGGCTACACCTTC. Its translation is CATTESGRGGYGYTF.

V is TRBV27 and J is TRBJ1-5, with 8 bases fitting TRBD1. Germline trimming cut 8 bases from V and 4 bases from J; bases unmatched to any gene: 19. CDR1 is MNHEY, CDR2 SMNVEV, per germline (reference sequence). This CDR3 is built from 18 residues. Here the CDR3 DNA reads TGTGCCAGCGGCGCCGCGACAGGGGCCCCAAGAAGTAATCAGCCCCAGCATTTT. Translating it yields CASGAATGAPRSNQPQHF.

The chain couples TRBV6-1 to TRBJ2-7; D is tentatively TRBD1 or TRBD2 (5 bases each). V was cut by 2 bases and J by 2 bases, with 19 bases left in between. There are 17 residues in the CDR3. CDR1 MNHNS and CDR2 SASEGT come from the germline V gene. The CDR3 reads CASSERWGRQAAYEQYF. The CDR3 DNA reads TGTGCCAGCAGTGAAAGGTGGGGACGTCAGGCCGCCTACGAGCAGTACTTC.

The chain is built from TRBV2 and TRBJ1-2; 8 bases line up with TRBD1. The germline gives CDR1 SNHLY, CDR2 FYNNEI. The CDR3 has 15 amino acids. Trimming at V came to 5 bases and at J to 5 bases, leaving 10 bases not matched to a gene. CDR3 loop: CASSSRQGRFYGYTF. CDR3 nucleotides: TGTGCCAGCAGTTCTCGACAGGGGCGGTTTTATGGCTACACCTTC.

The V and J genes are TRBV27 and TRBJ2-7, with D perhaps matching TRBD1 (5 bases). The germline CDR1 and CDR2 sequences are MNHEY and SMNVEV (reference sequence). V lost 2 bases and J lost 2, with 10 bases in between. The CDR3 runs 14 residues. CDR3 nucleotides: TGTGCCAGCAGTTTAAAGGACATAGCCTACGAGCAGTACTTC. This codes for CASSLKDIAYEQYF.